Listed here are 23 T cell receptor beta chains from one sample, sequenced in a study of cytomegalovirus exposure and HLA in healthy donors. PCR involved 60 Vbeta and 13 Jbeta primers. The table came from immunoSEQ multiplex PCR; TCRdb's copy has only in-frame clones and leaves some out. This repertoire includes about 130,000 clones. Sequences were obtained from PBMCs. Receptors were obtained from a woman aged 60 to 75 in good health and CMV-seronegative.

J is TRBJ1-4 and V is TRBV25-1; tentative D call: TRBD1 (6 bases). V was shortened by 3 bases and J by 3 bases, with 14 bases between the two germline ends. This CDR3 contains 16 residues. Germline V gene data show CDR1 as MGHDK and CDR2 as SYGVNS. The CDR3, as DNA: TGTGCCAGCAGTGATCCTTACAGGGACCCTAATGAAAAACTGTTTTTT. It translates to CASSDPYRDPNEKLFF.

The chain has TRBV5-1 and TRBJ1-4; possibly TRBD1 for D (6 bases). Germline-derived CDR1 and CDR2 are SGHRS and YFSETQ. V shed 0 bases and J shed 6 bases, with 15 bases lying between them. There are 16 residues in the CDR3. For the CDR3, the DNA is TGCGCCAGCAGCTTGGGTGGGACACCCGGGCATGAAAAACTGTTTTTT. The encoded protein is CASSLGGTPGHEKLFF. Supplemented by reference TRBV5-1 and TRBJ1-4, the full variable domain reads KAGVTQTPRYLIKTRGQQVTLSCSPISGHRSVSWYQQTPGQGLQFLFEYFSETQRNKGNFPGRFSGRQFSNSRSEMNVSTLELGDSALYLCASSLGGTPGHEKLFFGSGTQLSVL.

The CDR3 DNA is TGCGCCAGCAGCGAGACACAGGTTAATGGCGGGGAGTTCTTC. As protein: CASSETQVNGGEFF. The genes are TRBV5-1 and TRBJ2-1; a possible D gene is TRBD2 (6 bases). Trimming left V 4 bases short and J 14 bases short, with 22 bases between. The germline V gene encodes CDR1 SGHRS and CDR2 YFSETQ. The CDR3 covers 14 residues.

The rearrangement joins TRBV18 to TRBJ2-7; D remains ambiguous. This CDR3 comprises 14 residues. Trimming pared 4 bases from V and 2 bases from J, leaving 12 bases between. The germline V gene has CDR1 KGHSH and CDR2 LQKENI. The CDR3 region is CASSLSGTAYEQYF. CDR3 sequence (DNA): TGTGCCAGCTCACTATCCGGTACAGCCTACGAGCAGTACTTC.

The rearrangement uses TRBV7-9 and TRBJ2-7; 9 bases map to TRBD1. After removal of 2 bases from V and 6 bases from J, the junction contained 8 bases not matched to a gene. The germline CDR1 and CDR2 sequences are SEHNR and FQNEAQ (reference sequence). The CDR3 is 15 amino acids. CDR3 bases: TGTGCCAGCAGCTTAACCGGGACAGGGTTAGCCGAGCAGTACTTC. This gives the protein CASSLTGTGLAEQYF.

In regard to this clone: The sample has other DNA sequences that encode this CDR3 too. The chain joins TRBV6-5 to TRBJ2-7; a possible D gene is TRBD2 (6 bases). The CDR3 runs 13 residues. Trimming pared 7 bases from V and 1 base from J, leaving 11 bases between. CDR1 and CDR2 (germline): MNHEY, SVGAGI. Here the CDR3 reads CASTRGGSYEQYF. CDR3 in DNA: TGTGCCAGCACGCGGGGCGGTTCCTACGAGCAGTACTTC.

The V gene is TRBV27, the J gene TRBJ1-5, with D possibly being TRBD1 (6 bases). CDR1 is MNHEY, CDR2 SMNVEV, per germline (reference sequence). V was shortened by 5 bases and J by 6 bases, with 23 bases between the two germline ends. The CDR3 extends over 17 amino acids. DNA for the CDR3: TGTGCCAGCAGTCCTCTTTGGGGGCGGATGGTTAGTCAGCCCCAGCATTTT. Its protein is CASSPLWGRMVSQPQHF.

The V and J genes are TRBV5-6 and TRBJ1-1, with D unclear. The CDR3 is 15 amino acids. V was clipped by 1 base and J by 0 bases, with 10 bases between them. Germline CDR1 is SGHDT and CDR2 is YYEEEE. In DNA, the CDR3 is TGTGCCAGCAGCTTGTTCGGGTCCTTGAACACTGAAGCTTTCTTT. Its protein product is CASSLFGSLNTEAFF.

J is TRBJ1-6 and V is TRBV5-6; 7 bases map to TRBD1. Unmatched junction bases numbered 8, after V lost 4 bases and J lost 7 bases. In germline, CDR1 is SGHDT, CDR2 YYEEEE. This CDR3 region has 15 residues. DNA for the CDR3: TGTGCCAGCAGCCTGGCGGGACAGATAAATTCACCCCTCCACTTT. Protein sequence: CASSLAGQINSPLHF.

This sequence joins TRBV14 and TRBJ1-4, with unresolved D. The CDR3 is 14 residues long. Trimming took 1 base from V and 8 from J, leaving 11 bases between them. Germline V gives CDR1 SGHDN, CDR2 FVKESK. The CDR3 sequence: CASSQVRSREKLFF. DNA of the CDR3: TGTGCCAGCAGCCAAGTCAGGTCCCGGGAAAAACTGTTTTTT. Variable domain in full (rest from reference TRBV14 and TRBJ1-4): EAGVTQFPSHSVIEKGQTVTLRCDPISGHDNLYWYRRVMGKEIKFLLHFVKESKQDESGMPNNRFLAERTGGTYSTLKVQPAELEDSGVYFCASSQVRSREKLFFGSGTQLSVL.

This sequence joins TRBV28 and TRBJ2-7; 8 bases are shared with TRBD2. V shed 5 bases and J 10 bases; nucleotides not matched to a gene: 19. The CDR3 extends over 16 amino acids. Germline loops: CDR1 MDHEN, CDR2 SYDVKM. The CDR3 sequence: CASSLSPAGGRGNQYF. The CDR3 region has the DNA TGTGCCAGCAGTCTATCTCCGGCGGGAGGCCGGGGTAATCAGTACTTC.

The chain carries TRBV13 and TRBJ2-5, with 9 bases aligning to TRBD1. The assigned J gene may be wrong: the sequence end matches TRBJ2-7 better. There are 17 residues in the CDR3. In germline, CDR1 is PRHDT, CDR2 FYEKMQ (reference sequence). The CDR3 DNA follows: TGTGCCAGCAGCCTCTCCATCCGACAGGGGGTCTGGTACGAGCAGTACTTC. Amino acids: CASSLSIRQGVWYEQYF.

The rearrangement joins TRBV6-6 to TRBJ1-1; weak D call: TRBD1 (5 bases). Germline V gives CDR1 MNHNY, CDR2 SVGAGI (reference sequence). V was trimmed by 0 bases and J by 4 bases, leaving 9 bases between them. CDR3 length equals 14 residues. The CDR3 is CASSYSNRGTEAFF. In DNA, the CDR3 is TGTGCCAGCAGTTACTCGAATAGGGGCACTGAAGCTTTCTTT.

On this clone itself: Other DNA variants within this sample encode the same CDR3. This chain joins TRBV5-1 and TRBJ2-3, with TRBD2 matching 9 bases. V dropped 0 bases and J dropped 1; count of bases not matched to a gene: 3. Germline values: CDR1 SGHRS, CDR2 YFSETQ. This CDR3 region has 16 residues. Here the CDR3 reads CASSLDLAGGTDTQYF. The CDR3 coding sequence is TGCGCCAGCAGCTTGGACTTAGCGGGGGGCACAGATACGCAGTATTTT.

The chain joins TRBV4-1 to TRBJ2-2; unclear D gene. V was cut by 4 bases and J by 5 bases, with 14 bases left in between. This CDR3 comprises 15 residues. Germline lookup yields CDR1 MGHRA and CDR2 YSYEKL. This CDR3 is CASSPEARLTGELFF. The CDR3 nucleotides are TGCGCCAGCAGCCCAGAAGCACGCCTAACCGGGGAGCTGTTTTTT.

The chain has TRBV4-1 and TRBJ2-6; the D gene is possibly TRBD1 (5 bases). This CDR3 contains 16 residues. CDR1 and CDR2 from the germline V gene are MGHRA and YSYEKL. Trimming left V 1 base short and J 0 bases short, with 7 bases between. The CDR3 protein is CASSQGTLSGANVLTF. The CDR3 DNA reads TGCGCCAGCAGCCAAGGGACACTCTCTGGGGCCAACGTCCTGACTTTC.

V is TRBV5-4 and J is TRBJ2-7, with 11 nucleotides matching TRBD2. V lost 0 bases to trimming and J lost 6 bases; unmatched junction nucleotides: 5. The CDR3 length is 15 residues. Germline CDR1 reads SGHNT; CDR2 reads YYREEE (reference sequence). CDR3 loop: CASSLDLAGGREQYF. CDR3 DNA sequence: TGTGCCAGCAGCTTGGATCTAGCGGGAGGACGCGAGCAGTACTTC. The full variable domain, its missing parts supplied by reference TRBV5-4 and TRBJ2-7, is ETGVTQSPTHLIKTRGQQVTLRCSSQSGHNTVSWYQQALGQGPQFIFQYYREEENGRGNFPPRFSGLQFPNYSSELNVNALELDDSALYLCASSLDLAGGREQYFGPGTRLTVT.

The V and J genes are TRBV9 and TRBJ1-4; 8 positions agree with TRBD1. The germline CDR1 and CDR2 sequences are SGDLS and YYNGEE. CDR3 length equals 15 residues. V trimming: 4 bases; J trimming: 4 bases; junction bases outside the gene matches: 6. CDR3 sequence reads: CASSSTGGFNEKLFF. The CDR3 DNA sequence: TGTGCCAGCAGCTCAACAGGGGGGTTTAATGAAAAACTGTTTTTT.

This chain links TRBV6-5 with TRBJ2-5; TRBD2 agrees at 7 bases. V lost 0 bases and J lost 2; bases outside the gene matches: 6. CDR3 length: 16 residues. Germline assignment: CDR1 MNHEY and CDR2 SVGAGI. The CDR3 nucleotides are TGTGCCAGCAGTTACTCGTGGGCTAGCGGTCAAGAGACCCAGTACTTC. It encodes CASSYSWASGQETQYF.

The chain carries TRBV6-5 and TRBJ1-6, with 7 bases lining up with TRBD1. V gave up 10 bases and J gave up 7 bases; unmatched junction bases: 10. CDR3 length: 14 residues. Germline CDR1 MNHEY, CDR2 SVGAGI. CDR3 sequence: CATSGGWGNSPLHF. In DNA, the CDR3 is TGTGCCACCTCAGGGGGATGGGGAAATTCACCCCTCCACTTT.

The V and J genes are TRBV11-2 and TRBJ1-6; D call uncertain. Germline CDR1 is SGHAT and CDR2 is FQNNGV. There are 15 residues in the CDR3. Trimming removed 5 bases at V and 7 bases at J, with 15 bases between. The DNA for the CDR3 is TGTGCCAGCAGCCGAAAAATGGCGGAGAATTCACCCCTCCACTTT. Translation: CASSRKMAENSPLHF.

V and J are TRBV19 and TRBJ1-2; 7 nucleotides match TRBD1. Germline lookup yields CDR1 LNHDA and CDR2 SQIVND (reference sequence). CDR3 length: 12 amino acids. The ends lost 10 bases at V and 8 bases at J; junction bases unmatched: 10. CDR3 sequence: CATSTGRNGYTF. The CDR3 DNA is TGTGCCACCTCGACAGGGAGAAACGGCTACACCTTC.

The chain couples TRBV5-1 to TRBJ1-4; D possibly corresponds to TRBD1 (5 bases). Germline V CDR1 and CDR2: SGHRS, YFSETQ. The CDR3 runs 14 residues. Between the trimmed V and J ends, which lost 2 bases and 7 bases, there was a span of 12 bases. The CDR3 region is CASSFGTMGEKLFF. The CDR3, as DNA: TGCGCCAGCAGCTTTGGGACTATGGGTGAAAAACTGTTTTTT.